This T cell receptor (beta chain) emerged from a study of early stage breast cancer tumors. The overall study: Of around 16 invasive breast tumors, 11 to 12 were hormone receptor-positive, HER2-negative. General study findings and limits: Comparing each tissue with blood distinguished tumor from normal in most of the 16 patients. Compared with adjacent normal breast, tumors showed about 2.5-fold denser, more clonal T cells.

TCRdb keeps only in-frame clones here, not all; method: immunoSEQ multiplex PCR. The sample lists over 20,000 clones; roughly 67% were seen once. This clone rates as medium-sized. What it binds is unknown. The V segment lost 2 bases and the J segment 5 bases; nucleotides outside the gene matches: 3. Germline V lookup: CDR1 MNHNY, CDR2 SVGAGI (reference sequence). CDR3 length: 14 amino acids. The chain combines TRBV6-6 with TRBJ2-7; 10 bases match TRBD2. The sequenced sample was breast tumor tissue. The origin of this receptor is a person aged 55-75 years with breast cancer. The CDR3 loop reads CASSYTGTSDEQYF. CDR3 in DNA: TGTGCCAGCAGTTACACCGGGACTAGCGACGAGCAGTACTTC.